Each of the 4 T cell receptor beta chains below was sequenced from the same sample in a study of blood T cell repertoires in COVID-19. Sequenced by immunoSEQ multiplex PCR; TCRdb stores in-frame clones only, minus some. This table holds 70,000 or so clones, roughly nine tenths found once. Sequenced sample: peripheral blood. Receptors originate from a man aged 50 to 60 with acute or convalescent COVID-19.

The chain has TRBV6-2 or TRBV6-3 and TRBJ2-5; D is perhaps TRBD2 (5 bases). V lost 0 bases and J 1 base, leaving 12 bases between the germline ends. Germline values: CDR1 MNHEY, CDR2 SVGEGT. The CDR3 is made up of 16 amino acids. In DNA form, the CDR3 reads TGTGCCAGCAGTTACTCCCGGGGAAGCGGCCAAGAGACCCAGTACTTC. Encoded protein: CASSYSRGSGQETQYF.

The gene calls are TRBV6-2 or TRBV6-3 and TRBJ2-1, with TRBD2 identical over 8 bases. Germline V gene lookup returns CDR1 MNHEY and CDR2 SVGEGT. Trimming cost V 0 bases and J 4 bases; bases outside gene matches: 5. The CDR3 is 16 residues long. The DNA of the CDR3 is TGTGCCAGCAGTTACTCGGAGGGACTAGGTTACAATGAGCAGTTCTTC. This sequence encodes CASSYSEGLGYNEQFF.

The V gene is TRBV7-9, the J gene TRBJ1-1; D might be TRBD1 (6 bases). Germline V gene sequence: CDR1 SEHNR, CDR2 FQNEAQ (reference sequence). Trimming removed 1 base from V and 0 bases from J, with 12 bases in between. CDR3 length equals 16 residues. The CDR3 sequence is CASSLGGPPMNTEAFF. The CDR3 DNA reads TGTGCCAGCAGCTTAGGGGGGCCTCCAATGAACACTGAAGCTTTCTTT.

V is TRBV29-1 and J is TRBJ2-2, with TRBD1 as a possible D gene (6 bases). The CDR3 loop spans 15 amino acids. The V gene lost 7 bases and the J gene lost 0 bases, with 15 bases spanning the gap. Germline V gene data show CDR1 as SQVTM and CDR2 as ANQGSEA. CDR3 amino acids: CSAMTGTTNTGELFF. The CDR3, as DNA: TGCAGCGCCATGACCGGGACAACGAACACCGGGGAGCTGTTTTTT.